Below are 14 T cell receptor beta chains sequenced from a single sample in a study of T cell repertoires in cytomegalovirus infection (dated by TCRdb to between 2018 and 2021). The sample was run on an Illumina HiSeq 1500. The public reads were quality trimmed at Q25 with fastp and then assembled into clones with MiXCR by TCRdb, keeping productive beta chains. CDR3 protein sequences are deduplicated, and each keeps its most common genes and DNA. The sample table contains around 450,000 distinct CDR3 sequences; only one count was recorded for about 11% of them. Of the sample, roughly a tenth is held by the ten largest clones. Sequenced: PBMCs. Receptor source: a human donor in good health (CMV status not recorded). Some clones in this sample may be carry-over from other donors' samples.

The table lists this clonotype with a few counts. J is TRBJ1-3 and V is TRBV28; D is unclear. The germline CDR1 and CDR2 sequences are MDHEN and SYDVKM. This CDR3 has 14 amino acids. The V end was cut by 3 bases, the J end by 1 base, with 7 bases between. The CDR3 DNA is TGTGCCAGCAGTTTCCAGGCTTCTGGAAACACCATATATTTT. Translating gives CASSFQASGNTIYF.

This clonotype was counted many times. The rearrangement uses TRBV20-1 and TRBJ2-7; unclear D gene. The CDR3 runs to 14 residues. Trimming cost V 0 bases and J 2 bases, with 11 bases left between them. The germline V gene has CDR1 DFQATT and CDR2 SNEGSKA (reference sequence). The DNA of the CDR3 is TGCAGTGCTAGAGATTTGCGGAGCCCCTACGAGCAGTACTTC. It codes for CSARDLRSPYEQYF.

This clonotype has ten or more counts. The chain links TRBV5-4 to TRBJ2-1; 9 positions match TRBD2. The CDR3 is made up of 16 amino acids. Germline V gene lookup returns CDR1 SGHNT and CDR2 YYREEE (reference sequence). V lost 0 bases and J lost 6; bases outside the gene matches: 7. As DNA, the CDR3 is TGTGCCAGCAGCTTGGGGGGCGGGAGGGCCGGCAATGAGCAGTTCTTC. It is translated as CASSLGGGRAGNEQFF.

This clonotype was picked up many times. The V gene is TRBV6-2 or TRBV6-3, the J gene TRBJ2-1, with 8 positions matching TRBD2. V gave up 10 bases and J gave up 5 bases; unmatched junction bases: 7. The germline V gene encodes CDR1 MNHEY and CDR2 SVGEGT. The CDR3 loop spans 13 amino acids. CDR3 protein: CAIEAGANNEQFF. The DNA of the CDR3 is TGTGCCATAGAAGCGGGGGCTAACAATGAGCAGTTCTTC.

This clonotype was seen a handful of times. This chain links TRBV19 with TRBJ2-1, with D possibly TRBD1 on 6 matching bases. CDR1 is LNHDA, CDR2 SQIVND, per germline (reference sequence). The CDR3 is made up of 13 amino acids. Trimming took off 0 bases at V and 8 bases at J, with 8 bases between the two ends. CDR3 sequence (DNA): TGTGCCAGTAGTATAGACAGGGGCTATGAGCAGTTCTTC. Translated: CASSIDRGYEQFF.

This clonotype came up a few times. At one end, the junction sequence differs from germline, possibly due to a read error. The V and J genes are TRBV15 and TRBJ2-1; 11 bases align to TRBD1. From germline, CDR1 is LNHNV and CDR2 YYDKDF (reference sequence). The CDR3 has 16 amino acids. The CDR3 here is CATRRGQGATPNEQFF. The DNA for the CDR3 is TGTGCCACCAGAAGAGGACAGGGGGCAACCCCCAATGAGCAGTTCTTC. Filled out from reference TRBV15 and TRBJ2-1, the complete variable domain reads DAMVIQNPRYQVTQFGKPVTLSCSQTLNHNVMYWYQQKSSQAPKLLFHYYDKDFNNEADTPDNFQSRRPNTSFCFLDIRSPGLGDTAMYLCATRRGQGATPNEQFFGPGTRLTVL.

This clonotype was seen at least ten times. The chain is built from TRBV2 and TRBJ1-5; 7 bases agree with TRBD1. Germline V lookup: CDR1 SNHLY, CDR2 FYNNEI. Unmatched junction bases numbered 2, after V lost 7 bases and J lost 2 bases. There are 13 residues in the CDR3. The CDR3 nucleotides read TGTGCCAGCATGACAGGGCGCAATCAGCCCCAGCATTTT. Its translation: CASMTGRNQPQHF.

This clonotype was picked up many times. The chain employs TRBV6-1 and TRBJ1-2, with D unresolved. V was cut by 10 bases and J by 4 bases, with 7 bases left in between. The CDR3 is 10 amino acids. Germline CDR1 reads MNHNS; CDR2 reads SASEGT. The CDR3 DNA follows: TGTGCCACCTTTACCTATGGCTACACCTTC. As protein: CATFTYGYTF.

This clonotype was detected ten times or more. This chain uses TRBV7-8 with TRBJ2-5; tentatively, D is TRBD2 (5 bases). Germline V gene sequence: CDR1 SGHVS, CDR2 FQNEAQ. The CDR3 totals 15 residues. Trimming left V 5 bases short and J 4 bases short, with 17 bases between. CDR3 in DNA: TGTGCCAGCAGCCTCCACCGAACTAGTTCAGAGACCCAGTACTTC. Protein product: CASSLHRTSSETQYF.

The CDR3 DNA is TGTGCCAGCAGTGAATATCAGGGGGGGCCGAATTCACCCCTCCACTTT. This sequence encodes CASSEYQGGPNSPLHF. The chain uses TRBV25-1 and TRBJ1-6; TRBD1 aligns across 7 bases. The V gene end was trimmed by 0 bases and the J gene end by 7 bases; junction bases not matched to a gene: 6. The germline CDR1 and CDR2 sequences are MGHDK and SYGVNS. This CDR3 has 16 residues.

This clonotype has at least ten counts. The chain employs TRBV6-5 and TRBJ2-2; TRBD2 matches at 7 bases. With V trimmed by 6 bases and J by 6 bases, 4 bases remained unmatched. The CDR3 has 13 residues. Germline CDR1 reads MNHEY; CDR2 reads SVGAGI. The CDR3 DNA reads TGTGCCAGCAGGACTAGCACAGCCGGGGAGCTGTTTTTT. Encoded protein: CASRTSTAGELFF.

This clonotype was detected many times. The rearrangement uses TRBV12-3 or TRBV12-4 and TRBJ2-7; TRBD1 might be the D (6 bases). The V end was cut by 6 bases, the J end by 7 bases, with 16 bases between. This CDR3 has 13 amino acids. The CDR3, as DNA: TGTGCCAGCAGACAAAATACAGGGCGGGAGCAGTACTTC. This sequence encodes CASRQNTGREQYF.

The gene calls are TRBV5-8 and TRBJ1-4; a possible D gene is TRBD1 (5 bases). CDR1 SGHTS and CDR2 YDEGEE come from the germline V gene. The CDR3 runs to 14 residues. Deletions cut 6 bases from V and 6 bases from J, with 15 bases between. The CDR3 DNA reads TGTGCCAGCAACCGGGACCCAAGAGATGAAAAACTGTTTTTT. Its protein product is CASNRDPRDEKLFF.

This clonotype showed up many times. V gene TRBV7-2 combines with J gene TRBJ2-6; no clear D gene. The germline V gene encodes CDR1 SGHTA and CDR2 FQGNSA. This CDR3 region has 15 residues. V lost 1 base, J lost 3 bases, and 7 bases lay in between. The CDR3: CASSLEGYGANVLTF. The CDR3 region has the DNA TGTGCCAGCAGCTTAGAAGGGTATGGGGCCAACGTCCTGACTTTC.